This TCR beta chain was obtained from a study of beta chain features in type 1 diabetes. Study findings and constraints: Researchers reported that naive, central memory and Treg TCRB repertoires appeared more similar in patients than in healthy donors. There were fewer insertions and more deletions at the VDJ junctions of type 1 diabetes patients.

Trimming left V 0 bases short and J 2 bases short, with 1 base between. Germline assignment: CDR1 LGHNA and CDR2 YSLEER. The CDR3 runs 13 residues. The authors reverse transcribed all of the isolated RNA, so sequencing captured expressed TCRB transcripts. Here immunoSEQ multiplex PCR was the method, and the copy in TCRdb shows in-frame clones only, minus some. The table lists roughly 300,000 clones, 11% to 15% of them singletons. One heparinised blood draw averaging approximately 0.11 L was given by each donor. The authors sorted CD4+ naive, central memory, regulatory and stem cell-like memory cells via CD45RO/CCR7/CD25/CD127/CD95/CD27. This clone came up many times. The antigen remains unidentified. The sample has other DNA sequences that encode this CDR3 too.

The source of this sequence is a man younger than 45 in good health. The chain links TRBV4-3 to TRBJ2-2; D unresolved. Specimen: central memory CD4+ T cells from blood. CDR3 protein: CASSQDNTGELFF. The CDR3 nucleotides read TGCGCCAGCAGCCAAGACAACACCGGGGAGCTGTTTTTT.